The 15 T cell receptor beta chains reported below all come from one sample, sequenced in a study of T cell changes during pregnancy in multiple sclerosis. Some clones are missing from TCRdb's copy, which holds only in-frame ones; the method was immunoSEQ multiplex PCR. The data contain over 45,000 clones, 70% to 90% of them singletons. This material consisted of CD4+ T cells from peripheral blood mononuclear cells, taken in the first trimester of pregnancy. These receptors originate from a female donor with multiple sclerosis, enrolled in a pregnancy study.

The chain joins TRBV5-1 to TRBJ2-1, with D hard to call. This CDR3 is 14 amino acids long. CDR1 SGHRS and CDR2 YFSETQ come from the germline V gene. Trimming took off 1 base at V and 4 bases at J, with 9 bases between the two ends. CDR3 coding DNA: TGCGCCAGCAGCTTGCCGAGAGGTTACAATGAGCAGTTCTTC. Translating gives CASSLPRGYNEQFF.

V usage is TRBV9 and J usage is TRBJ2-5, with TRBD1 matching 7 bases. The CDR3 has 15 residues. V was pared by 2 bases and J by 1 base, with 5 bases of the junction left unmatched. The V gene's germline CDR1 is SGDLS and CDR2 YYNGEE. The CDR3 loop is CASSVSTGTQETQYF. The CDR3 DNA is TGTGCCAGCAGCGTCTCGACAGGGACCCAAGAGACCCAGTACTTC.

The chain links TRBV7-9 to TRBJ2-7; 15 positions agree with TRBD2. Trimming at V came to 1 base and at J to 0 bases, leaving 7 bases not matched to a gene. Germline loops: CDR1 SEHNR, CDR2 FQNEAQ (reference sequence). The CDR3 extends over 19 amino acids. CDR3 residues: CASSLDPGLAGGRSYEQYF. For the CDR3, the DNA is TGTGCCAGCAGCTTAGATCCTGGACTAGCGGGAGGGCGCTCCTACGAGCAGTACTTC.

J is TRBJ2-4 and V is TRBV7-2; weak D call: TRBD2 (6 bases). Germline V CDR1 and CDR2: SGHTA, FQGNSA. The CDR3 length is 18 residues. V shed 0 bases and J shed 2 bases, with 17 bases lying between them. CDR3 amino acids: CASSLAGGRTITKNIQYF. The CDR3 DNA reads as TGTGCCAGCAGCTTAGCCGGTGGAAGGACTATCACCAAAAACATTCAGTACTTC. The full variable domain, completed using reference TRBV7-2 and TRBJ2-4, is GAGVSQSPSNKVTEKGKDVELRCDPISGHTALYWYRQSLGQGLEFLIYFQGNSAPDKSGLPSDRFSAERTGGSVSTLTIQRTQQEDSAVYLCASSLAGGRTITKNIQYFGAGTRLSVL.

The chain has TRBV2 and TRBJ2-2; D not resolved. The V and J ends lost 5 bases and 3 bases respectively, with 4 bases between them. The CDR3 extends over 12 amino acids. Germline lookup yields CDR1 SNHLY and CDR2 FYNNEI. The CDR3 loop reads CASSLDTGELFF. The CDR3 DNA sequence: TGTGCCAGCAGTCTTGACACCGGGGAGCTGTTTTTT.

V gene TRBV18 combines with J gene TRBJ2-5; D ambiguous. The V and J ends lost 0 bases and 4 bases respectively, with 9 bases between them. This CDR3 spans 14 amino acids. Per the germline V gene, CDR1 is KGHSH and CDR2 is LQKENI. CDR3 DNA: TGTGCCAGCTCACCACCGAGCAGGCGAGAGACCCAGTACTTC. Amino acids: CASSPPSRRETQYF.

The chain's CDR3 is CASSQQYNEQFF. DNA for the CDR3: TGTGCCAGCAGCCAACAGTACAATGAGCAGTTCTTC. V is TRBV14 and J is TRBJ2-1; no reliable D call. The CDR3 runs to 12 residues. Trimming shortened V by 2 bases and J by 4 bases, and 3 bases separated the two germline ends. Per germline, CDR1 SGHDN and CDR2 FVKESK.

A word on this clone: An end of the junction does not agree with germline; a read error may underlie this. This chain links TRBV5-1 with TRBJ2-1; 10 nucleotides match TRBD1. The V gene's germline CDR1 is SGHRS and CDR2 YFSETQ. CDR3 size: 14 residues. CDR3 sequence: CATSPGQGYNEQFF. The CDR3 DNA sequence: TGCGCCACCAGCCCGGGACAGGGGTACAATGAGCAGTTCTTC. Supplemented by reference TRBV5-1 and TRBJ2-1, the full variable domain reads KAGVTQTPRYLIKTRGQQVTLSCSPISGHRSVSWYQQTPGQGLQFLFEYFSETQRNKGNFPGRFSGRQFSNSRSEMNVSTLELGDSALYLCATSPGQGYNEQFFGPGTRLTVL.

This clone was picked up a small number of times. This chain uses TRBV11-1 with TRBJ2-1; the match to TRBD1 covers 9 bases. Germline V lookup: CDR1 SGHAT, CDR2 FQDESV (reference sequence). Trimming removed 2 bases from V and 8 bases from J; junction bases left unmatched: 10. The CDR3 length is 16 residues. In DNA, the CDR3 is TGTGCCAGCAGCTTATTTGGGACAGGGTCTTATTATGAGCAGTTCTTC. Its protein product is CASSLFGTGSYYEQFF.

The V call is TRBV5-1, the J call TRBJ2-1; the D gene is possibly TRBD2 (5 bases). CDR1 SGHRS and CDR2 YFSETQ come from the germline V gene. Trimming shortened V by 4 bases and J by 0 bases, and 11 bases separated the two germline ends. The CDR3 covers 15 residues. The CDR3 nucleotides read TGCGCCAGCAGCCCCCACACTAGCTCCTACAATGAGCAGTTCTTC. It codes for CASSPHTSSYNEQFF.

This chain joins TRBV4-1 and TRBJ2-7; possible D gene TRBD2, 8 bases. In germline, CDR1 is MGHRA, CDR2 YSYEKL. The CDR3 sequence is 12 residues long. This CDR3 is CASGDRSGKQYF. The CDR3 nucleotides are TGCGCTAGCGGGGACAGATCGGGCAAGCAGTACTTC.

The chain joins TRBV28 to TRBJ1-4; D ambiguous. This CDR3 region has 13 residues. V lost 8 bases and J 7 bases, leaving 14 bases between the germline ends. CDR1 and CDR2 (germline): MDHEN, SYDVKM. CDR3 protein: CASGSYEGEKLFF. CDR3 DNA: TGTGCCAGCGGTTCTTATGAGGGTGAAAAACTGTTTTTT.

The gene calls are TRBV7-8 and TRBJ2-7; a possible D gene is TRBD1 (6 bases). The V end was cut by 9 bases, the J end by 7 bases, with 19 bases between. CDR1 SGHVS and CDR2 FQNEAQ come from the germline V gene. This CDR3 spans 13 amino acids. The CDR3 coding sequence is TGTGCCAGGGCAAGGGGGATGCTTGGTGAGCAGTACTTC. This gives the protein CARARGMLGEQYF.

The chain employs TRBV25-1 and TRBJ2-7; 9 bases fit TRBD1. J gave up 3 bases and V 4 bases, and 10 bases lay outside the gene matches. The CDR3 contains 16 residues. Germline V lookup: CDR1 MGHDK, CDR2 SYGVNS. CDR3 DNA sequence: TGTGCCAGCAGTGCACCGGGACAGGGTAGGGTCTACGAGCAGTACTTC. Translating it yields CASSAPGQGRVYEQYF.

The chain couples TRBV5-1 to TRBJ2-3; 9 bases line up with TRBD2. In germline, CDR1 is SGHRS, CDR2 YFSETQ. V was clipped by 3 bases and J by 2 bases; unmatched bases: 7. The CDR3 is 16 amino acids. CDR3: CASSSPTSGATDTQYF. CDR3 nucleotides: TGCGCCAGCAGCTCACCGACTAGCGGAGCCACAGATACGCAGTATTTT. Looking up the rest from reference TRBV5-1 and TRBJ2-3 gives the full variable domain: KAGVTQTPRYLIKTRGQQVTLSCSPISGHRSVSWYQQTPGQGLQFLFEYFSETQRNKGNFPGRFSGRQFSNSRSEMNVSTLELGDSALYLCASSSPTSGATDTQYFGPGTRLTVL.